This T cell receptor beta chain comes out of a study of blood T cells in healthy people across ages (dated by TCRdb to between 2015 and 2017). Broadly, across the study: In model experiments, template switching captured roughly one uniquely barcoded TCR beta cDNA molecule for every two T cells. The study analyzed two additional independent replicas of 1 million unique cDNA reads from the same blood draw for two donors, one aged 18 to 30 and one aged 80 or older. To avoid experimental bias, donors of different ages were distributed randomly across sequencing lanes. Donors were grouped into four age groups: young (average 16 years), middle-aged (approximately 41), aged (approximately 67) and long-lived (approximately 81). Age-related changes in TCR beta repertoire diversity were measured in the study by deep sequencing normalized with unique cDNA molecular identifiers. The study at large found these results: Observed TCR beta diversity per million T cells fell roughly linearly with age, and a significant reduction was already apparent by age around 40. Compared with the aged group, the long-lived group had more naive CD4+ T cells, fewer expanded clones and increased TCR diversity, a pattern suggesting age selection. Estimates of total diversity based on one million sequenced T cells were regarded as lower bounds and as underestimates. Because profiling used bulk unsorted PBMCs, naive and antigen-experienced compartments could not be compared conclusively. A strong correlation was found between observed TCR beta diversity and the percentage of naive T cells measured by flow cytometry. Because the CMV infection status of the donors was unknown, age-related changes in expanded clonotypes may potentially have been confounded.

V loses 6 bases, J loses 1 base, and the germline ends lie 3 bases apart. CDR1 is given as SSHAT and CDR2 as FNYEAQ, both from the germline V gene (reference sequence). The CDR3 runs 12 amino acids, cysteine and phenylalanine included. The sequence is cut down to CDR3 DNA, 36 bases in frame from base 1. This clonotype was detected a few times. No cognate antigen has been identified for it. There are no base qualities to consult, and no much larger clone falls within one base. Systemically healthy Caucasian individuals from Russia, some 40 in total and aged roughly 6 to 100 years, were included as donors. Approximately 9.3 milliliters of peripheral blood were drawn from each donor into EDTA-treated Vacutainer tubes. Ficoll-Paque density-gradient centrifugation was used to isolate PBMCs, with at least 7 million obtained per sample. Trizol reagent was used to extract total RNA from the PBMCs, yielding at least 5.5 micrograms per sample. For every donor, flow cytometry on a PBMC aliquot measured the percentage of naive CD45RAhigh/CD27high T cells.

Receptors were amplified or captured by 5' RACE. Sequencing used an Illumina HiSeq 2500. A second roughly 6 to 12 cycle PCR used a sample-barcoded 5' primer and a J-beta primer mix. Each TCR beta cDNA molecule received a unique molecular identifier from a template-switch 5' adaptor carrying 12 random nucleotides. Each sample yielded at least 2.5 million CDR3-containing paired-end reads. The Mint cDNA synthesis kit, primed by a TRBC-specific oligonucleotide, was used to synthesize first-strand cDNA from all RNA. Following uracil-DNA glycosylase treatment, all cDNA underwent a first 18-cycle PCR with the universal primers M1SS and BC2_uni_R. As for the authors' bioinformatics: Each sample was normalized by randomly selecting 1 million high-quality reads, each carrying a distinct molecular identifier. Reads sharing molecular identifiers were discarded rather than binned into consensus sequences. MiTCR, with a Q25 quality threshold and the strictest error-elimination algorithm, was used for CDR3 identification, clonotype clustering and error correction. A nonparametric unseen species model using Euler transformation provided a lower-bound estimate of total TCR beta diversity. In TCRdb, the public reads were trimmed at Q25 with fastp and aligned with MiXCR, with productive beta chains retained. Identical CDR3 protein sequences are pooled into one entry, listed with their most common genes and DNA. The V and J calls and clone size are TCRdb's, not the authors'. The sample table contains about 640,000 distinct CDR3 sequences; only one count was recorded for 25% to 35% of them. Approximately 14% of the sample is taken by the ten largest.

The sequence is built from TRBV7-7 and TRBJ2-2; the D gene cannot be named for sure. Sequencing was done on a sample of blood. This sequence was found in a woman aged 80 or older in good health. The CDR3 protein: CASRQNTGELFF. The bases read TGTGCCAGCAGGCAGAACACCGGGGAGCTGTTTTTT.